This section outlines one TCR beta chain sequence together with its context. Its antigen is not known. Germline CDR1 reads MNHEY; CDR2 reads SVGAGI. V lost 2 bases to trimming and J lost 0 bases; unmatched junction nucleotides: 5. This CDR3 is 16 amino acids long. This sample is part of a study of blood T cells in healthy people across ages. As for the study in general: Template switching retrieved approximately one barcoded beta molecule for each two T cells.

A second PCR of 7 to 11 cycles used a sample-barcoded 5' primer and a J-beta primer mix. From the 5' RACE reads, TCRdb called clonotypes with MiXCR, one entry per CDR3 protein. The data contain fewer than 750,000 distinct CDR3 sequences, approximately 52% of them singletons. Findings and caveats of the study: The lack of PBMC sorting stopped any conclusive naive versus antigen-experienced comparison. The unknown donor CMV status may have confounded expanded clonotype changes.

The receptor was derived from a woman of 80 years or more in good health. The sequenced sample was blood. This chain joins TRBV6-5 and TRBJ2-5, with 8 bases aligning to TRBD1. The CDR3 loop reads CASSYAWTGNQETQYF. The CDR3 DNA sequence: TGTGCCAGCAGTTACGCCTGGACAGGGAACCAAGAGACCCAGTACTTC.